The source of this TCR beta chain is a study of cytomegalovirus exposure and HLA in healthy donors. For this clone: The target antigen is unknown.

The PCR ran on 60 Vbeta and 13 Jbeta primers. The repertoire was sequenced with immunoSEQ multiplex PCR; TCRdb's copy has only in-frame clones and lacks some. The data contain around 160,000 clones, approximately 85% of them seen just once; the ten biggest clones take up roughly 8.8%. Trimming took 1 base from V and 5 from J, leaving 20 bases between them. Germline assignment: CDR1 LNHNV and CDR2 YYDKDF (reference sequence). The CDR3 totals 17 residues. General observations from the study: What TCR beta sequences reportedly achieved was accurate prediction of HLA-A and HLA-B alleles in most subjects.

The sequence came from a young man in good health and CMV-seropositive. Sequenced sample: PBMCs. The V and J genes are TRBV15 and TRBJ1-2; possibly TRBD1 for D (6 bases). The chain's CDR3 is CATSRGVVGAGKYGYTF. CDR3 DNA: TGTGCCACCAGCAGAGGGGTGGTGGGGGCTGGAAAGTATGGCTACACCTTC. Combining the CDR3 with reference TRBV15 and TRBJ1-2 gives the whole variable domain DAMVIQNPRYQVTQFGKPVTLSCSQTLNHNVMYWYQQKSSQAPKLLFHYYDKDFNNEADTPDNFQSRRPNTSFCFLDIRSPGLGDTAMYLCATSRGVVGAGKYGYTFGSGTRLTVV.